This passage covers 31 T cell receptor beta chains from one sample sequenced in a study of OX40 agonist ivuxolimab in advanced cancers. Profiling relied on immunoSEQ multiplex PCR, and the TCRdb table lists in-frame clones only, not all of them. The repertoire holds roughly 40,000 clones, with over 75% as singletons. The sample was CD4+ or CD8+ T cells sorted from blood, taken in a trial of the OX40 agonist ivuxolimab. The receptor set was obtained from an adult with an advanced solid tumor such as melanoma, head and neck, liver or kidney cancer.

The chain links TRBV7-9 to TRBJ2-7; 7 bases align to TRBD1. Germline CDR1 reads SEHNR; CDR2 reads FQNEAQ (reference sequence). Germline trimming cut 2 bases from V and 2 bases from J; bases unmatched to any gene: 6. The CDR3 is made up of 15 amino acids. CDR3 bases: TGTGCCAGCAGCTTACCGGGACAGAGTCCCTACGAGCAGTACTTC. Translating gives CASSLPGQSPYEQYF.

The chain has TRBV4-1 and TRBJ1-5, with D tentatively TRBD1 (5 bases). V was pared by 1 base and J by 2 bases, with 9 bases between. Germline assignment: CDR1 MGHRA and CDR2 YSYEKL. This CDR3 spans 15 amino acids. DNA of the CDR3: TGCGCCAGCAGCCAAGTTTTGGGGGGCAATCAGCCCCAGCATTTT. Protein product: CASSQVLGGNQPQHF.

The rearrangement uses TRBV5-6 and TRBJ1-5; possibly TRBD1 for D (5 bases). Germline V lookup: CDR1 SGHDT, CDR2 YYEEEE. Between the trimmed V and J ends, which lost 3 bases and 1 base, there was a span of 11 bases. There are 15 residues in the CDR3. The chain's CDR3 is CASSYGAGSNQPQHF. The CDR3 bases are TGTGCCAGCAGCTATGGGGCAGGGAGCAATCAGCCCCAGCATTTT.

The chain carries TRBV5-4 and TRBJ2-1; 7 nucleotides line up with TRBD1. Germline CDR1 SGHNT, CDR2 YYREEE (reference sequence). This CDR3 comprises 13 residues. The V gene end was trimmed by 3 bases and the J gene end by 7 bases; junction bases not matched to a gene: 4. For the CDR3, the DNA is TGTGCCAGCAGCTACAGGGGTGGAAATGAGCAGTTCTTC. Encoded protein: CASSYRGGNEQFF.

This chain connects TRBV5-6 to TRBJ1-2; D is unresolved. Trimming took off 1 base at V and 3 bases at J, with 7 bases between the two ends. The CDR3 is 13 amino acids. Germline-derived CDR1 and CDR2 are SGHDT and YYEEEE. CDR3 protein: CASSLNGDYGYTF. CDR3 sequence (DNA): TGTGCCAGCAGCTTGAATGGGGACTATGGCTACACCTTC.

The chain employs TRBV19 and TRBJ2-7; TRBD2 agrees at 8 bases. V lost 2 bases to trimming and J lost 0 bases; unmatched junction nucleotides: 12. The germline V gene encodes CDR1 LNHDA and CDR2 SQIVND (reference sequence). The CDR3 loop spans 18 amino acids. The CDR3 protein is CASSITRASGSPSYEQYF. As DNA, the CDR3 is TGTGCCAGTAGTATAACTCGGGCTAGCGGGTCACCCTCCTACGAGCAGTACTTC.

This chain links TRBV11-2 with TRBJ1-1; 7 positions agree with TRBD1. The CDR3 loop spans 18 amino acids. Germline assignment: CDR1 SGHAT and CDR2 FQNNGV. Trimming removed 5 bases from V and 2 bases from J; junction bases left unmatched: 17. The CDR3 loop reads CASSLLIIPGTVNTEAFF. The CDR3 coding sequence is TGTGCCAGCAGCCTCTTAATTATCCCCGGGACAGTAAACACTGAAGCTTTCTTT.

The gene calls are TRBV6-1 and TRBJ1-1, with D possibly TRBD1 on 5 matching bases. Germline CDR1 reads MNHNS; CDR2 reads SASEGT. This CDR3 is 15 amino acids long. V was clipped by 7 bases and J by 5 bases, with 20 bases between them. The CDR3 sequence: CASTKGVGGGTEAFF. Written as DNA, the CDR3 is TGTGCCAGCACCAAAGGGGTGGGGGGTGGTACTGAAGCTTTCTTT.

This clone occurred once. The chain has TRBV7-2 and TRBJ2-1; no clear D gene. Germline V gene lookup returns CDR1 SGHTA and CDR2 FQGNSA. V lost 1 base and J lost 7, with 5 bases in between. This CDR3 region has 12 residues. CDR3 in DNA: TGTGCCAGCAGCTTAGTGAGGAATGAGCAGTTCTTC. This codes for CASSLVRNEQFF.

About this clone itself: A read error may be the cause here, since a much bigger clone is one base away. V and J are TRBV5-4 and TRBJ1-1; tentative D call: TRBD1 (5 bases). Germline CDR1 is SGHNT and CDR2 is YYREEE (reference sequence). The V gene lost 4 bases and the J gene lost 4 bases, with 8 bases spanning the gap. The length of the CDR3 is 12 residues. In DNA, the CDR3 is TGTGCCAGCAGCGGGGGGGGCACTGAAGCTTTCTTT. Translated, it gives CASSGGGTEAFF.

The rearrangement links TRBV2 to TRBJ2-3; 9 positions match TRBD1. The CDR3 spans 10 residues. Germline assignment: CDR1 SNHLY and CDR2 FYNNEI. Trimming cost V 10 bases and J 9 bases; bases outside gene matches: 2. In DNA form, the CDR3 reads TGTGCCATACAGGGGGCGACGCAGTATTTT. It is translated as CAIQGATQYF.

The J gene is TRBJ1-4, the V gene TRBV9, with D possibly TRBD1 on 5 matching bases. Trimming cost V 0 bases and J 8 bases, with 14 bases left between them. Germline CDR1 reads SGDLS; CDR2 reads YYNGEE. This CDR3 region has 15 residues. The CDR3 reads CASSVEQAAGEKLFF. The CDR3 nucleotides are TGTGCCAGCAGCGTAGAACAGGCGGCCGGGGAAAAACTGTTTTTT.

Written as DNA, the CDR3 is TGTGCCAGCATGAAAGGATCTTGGGGGGAGCAGTACTTC. Its protein product is CASMKGSWGEQYF. The chain is built from TRBV2 and TRBJ2-7; either TRBD1 or TRBD2 may fit D (5 bases each). Trimming took 7 bases from V and 7 from J, leaving 17 bases between them. The CDR3 spans 13 residues. CDR1 and CDR2 (germline): SNHLY, FYNNEI. Full variable domain (missing parts from reference TRBV2 and TRBJ2-7): EPEVTQTPSHQVTQMGQEVILRCVPISNHLYFYWYRQILGQKVEFLVSFYNNEISEKSEIFDDQFSVERPDGSNFTLKIRSTKLEDSAMYFCASMKGSWGEQYFGPGTRLTVT.

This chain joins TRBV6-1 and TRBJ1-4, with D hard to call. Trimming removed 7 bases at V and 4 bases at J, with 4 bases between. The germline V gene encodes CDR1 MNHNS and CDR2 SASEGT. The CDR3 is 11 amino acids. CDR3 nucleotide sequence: TGTGCCAGCACCTTTAATGAAAAACTGTTTTTT. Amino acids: CASTFNEKLFF.

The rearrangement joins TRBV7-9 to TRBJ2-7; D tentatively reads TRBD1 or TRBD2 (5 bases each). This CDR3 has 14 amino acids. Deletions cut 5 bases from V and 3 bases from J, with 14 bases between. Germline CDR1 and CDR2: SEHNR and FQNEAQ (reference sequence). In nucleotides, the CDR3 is TGTGCCAGCAGCCCGCCCGGGACGGTCTACGAGCAGTACTTC. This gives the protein CASSPPGTVYEQYF.

CDR3: CASSRSATQGAGQPQHF. The CDR3 DNA reads as TGTGCCAGCAGCCGCTCCGCTACCCAGGGGGCCGGTCAGCCCCAGCATTTT. J is TRBJ1-5 and V is TRBV21-1; the D call TRBD1 from the table was never checked on the DNA. TRBV21-1 is listed as a pseudogene. The length of the CDR3 is 17 residues.

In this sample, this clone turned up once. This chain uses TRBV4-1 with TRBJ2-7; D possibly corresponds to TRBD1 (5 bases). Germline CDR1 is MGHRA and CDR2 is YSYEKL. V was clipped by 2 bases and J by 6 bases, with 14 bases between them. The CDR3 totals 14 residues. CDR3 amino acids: CASSQQAGFGEQYF. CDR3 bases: TGCGCCAGCAGCCAACAGGCAGGGTTTGGCGAGCAGTACTTC.

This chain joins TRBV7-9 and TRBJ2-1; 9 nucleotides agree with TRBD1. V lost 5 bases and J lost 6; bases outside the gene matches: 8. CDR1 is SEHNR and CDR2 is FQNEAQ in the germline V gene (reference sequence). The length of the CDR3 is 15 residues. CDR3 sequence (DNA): TGTGCCAGCAGCCCCACGGGACAGGGCTTCAATGAGCAGTTCTTC. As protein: CASSPTGQGFNEQFF.

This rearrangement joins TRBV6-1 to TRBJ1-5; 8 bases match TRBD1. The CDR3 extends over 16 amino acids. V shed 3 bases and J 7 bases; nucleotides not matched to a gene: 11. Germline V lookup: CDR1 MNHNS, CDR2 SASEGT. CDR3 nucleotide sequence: TGTGCCAGCAGTGATCACGACAGGGGCCTTTGGCAGCCCCAGCATTTT. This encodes CASSDHDRGLWQPQHF.

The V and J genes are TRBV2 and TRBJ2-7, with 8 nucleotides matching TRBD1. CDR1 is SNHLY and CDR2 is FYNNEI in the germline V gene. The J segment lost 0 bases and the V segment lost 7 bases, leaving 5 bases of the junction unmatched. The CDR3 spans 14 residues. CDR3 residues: CASTWTGSSYEQYF. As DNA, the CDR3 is TGTGCCAGCACCTGGACAGGGAGCTCCTACGAGCAGTACTTC.

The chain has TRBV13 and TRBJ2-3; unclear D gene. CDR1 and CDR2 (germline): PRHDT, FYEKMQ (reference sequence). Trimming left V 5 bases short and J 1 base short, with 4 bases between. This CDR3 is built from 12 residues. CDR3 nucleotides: TGTGCCAGCAGCGGGGGCACAGATACGCAGTATTTT. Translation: CASSGGTDTQYF. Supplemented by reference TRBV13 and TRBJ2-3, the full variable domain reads AAGVIQSPRHLIKEKRETATLKCYPIPRHDTVYWYQQGPGQDPQFLISFYEKMQSDKGSIPDRFSAQQFSDYHSELNMSSLELGDSALYFCASSGGTDTQYFGPGTRLTVL.

The CDR3 nucleotides are TGTGCCAGTATTTCGGGGACGAACACTGAAGCTTTCTTT. This gives the protein CASISGTNTEAFF. The chain joins TRBV19 to TRBJ1-1, with D perhaps TRBD1 (5 bases). Germline CDR1 reads LNHDA; CDR2 reads SQIVND (reference sequence). This CDR3 spans 13 amino acids. V dropped 7 bases and J dropped 1 base, with 10 bases sitting between them.

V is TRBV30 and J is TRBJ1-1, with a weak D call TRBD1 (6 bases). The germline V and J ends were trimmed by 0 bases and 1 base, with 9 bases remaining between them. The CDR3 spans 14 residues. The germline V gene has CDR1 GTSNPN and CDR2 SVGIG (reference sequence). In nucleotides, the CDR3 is TGTGCCTGGAGTGTTGGACAGTCGAACACTGAAGCTTTCTTT. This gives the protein CAWSVGQSNTEAFF.

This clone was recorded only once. The CDR3: CASSRSPSAGRQKETQYF. CDR3 in DNA: TGCGCCAGCAGCCGCTCACCCTCGGCTGGACGACAAAAAGAGACCCAGTACTTC. The V call is TRBV4-1, the J call TRBJ2-5; D gene ambiguous. The CDR3 runs to 18 residues. Per the germline V gene, CDR1 is MGHRA and CDR2 is YSYEKL. The ends were cut back, 4 bases at V and 3 bases at J, with 24 bases in the middle.

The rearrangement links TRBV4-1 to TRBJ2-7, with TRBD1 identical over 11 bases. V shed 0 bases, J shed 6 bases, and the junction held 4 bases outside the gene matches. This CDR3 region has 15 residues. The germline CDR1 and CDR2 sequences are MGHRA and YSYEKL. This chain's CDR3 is CASSQDRDRGGEQYF. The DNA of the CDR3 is TGCGCCAGCAGCCAAGATCGGGACAGGGGGGGCGAGCAGTACTTC.

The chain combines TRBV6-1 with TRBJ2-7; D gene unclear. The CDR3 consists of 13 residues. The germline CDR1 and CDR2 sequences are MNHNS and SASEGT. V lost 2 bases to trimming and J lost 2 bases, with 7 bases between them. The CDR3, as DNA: TGTGCCAGCAGTGAAATACGGACCTACGAGCAGTACTTC. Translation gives CASSEIRTYEQYF.

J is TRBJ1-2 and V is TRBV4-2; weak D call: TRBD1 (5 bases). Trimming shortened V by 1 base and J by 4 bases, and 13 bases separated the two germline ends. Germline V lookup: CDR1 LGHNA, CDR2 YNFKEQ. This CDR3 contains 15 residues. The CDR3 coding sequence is TGTGCCAGCAGCCAAGTAGTCTTCCAGGGCTATGGCTACACCTTC. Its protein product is CASSQVVFQGYGYTF.

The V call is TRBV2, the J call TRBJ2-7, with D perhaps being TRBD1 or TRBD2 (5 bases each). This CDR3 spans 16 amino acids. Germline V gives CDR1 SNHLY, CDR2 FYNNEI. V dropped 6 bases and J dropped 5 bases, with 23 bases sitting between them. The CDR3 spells CASRRYGADPMDEQYF. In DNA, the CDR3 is TGTGCCAGCAGAAGGTACGGGGCGGACCCTATGGACGAGCAGTACTTC.

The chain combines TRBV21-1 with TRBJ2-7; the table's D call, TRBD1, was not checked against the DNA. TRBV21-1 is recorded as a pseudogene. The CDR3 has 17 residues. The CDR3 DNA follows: TGTGCCAGCAGCAACCGGGACAGCCCATCGAGCTCCTACGAGCAGTACTTC. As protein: CASSNRDSPSSSYEQYF.

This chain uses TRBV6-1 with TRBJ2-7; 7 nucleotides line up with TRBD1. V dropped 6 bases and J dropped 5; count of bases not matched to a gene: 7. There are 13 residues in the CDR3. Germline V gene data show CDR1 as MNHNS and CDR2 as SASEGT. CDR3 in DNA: TGTGCCAGCAGGCCCTCTACAGGGGACGAGCAGTACTTC. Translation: CASRPSTGDEQYF.

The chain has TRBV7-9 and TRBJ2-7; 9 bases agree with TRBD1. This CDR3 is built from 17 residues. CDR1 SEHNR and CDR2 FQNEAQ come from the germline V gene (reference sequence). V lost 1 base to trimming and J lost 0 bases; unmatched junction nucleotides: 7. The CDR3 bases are TGTGCCAGCAGCTTAGGGACGTGGGACAGGGTCTCCTACGAGCAGTACTTC. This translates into CASSLGTWDRVSYEQYF.